These 24 T cell receptor beta chains came from one sample sequenced in a study of T cell changes during pregnancy in multiple sclerosis. Generated by immunoSEQ multiplex PCR, the TCRdb table keeps only in-frame clones and is missing some. The sample includes roughly 44,000 clones, 88% of them seen just once. This sample comprised CD8+ T cells from peripheral blood mononuclear cells, obtained after pregnancy. The receptors stem from a female donor in good health, enrolled as a control in a pregnancy study.

The chain couples TRBV11-3 to TRBJ2-3, with a weak D call TRBD2 (5 bases). Germline-derived CDR1 and CDR2 are SGHNT and YENEEA. Trimming took off 4 bases at V and 2 bases at J, with 10 bases between the two ends. The CDR3 totals 14 residues. The CDR3 nucleotides are TGTGCCAGCAGCTCTACTAGTTTCACAGATACGCAGTATTTT. It specifies CASSSTSFTDTQYF.

This chain links TRBV6-1 with TRBJ1-2; no reliable D call. Per germline, CDR1 MNHNS and CDR2 SASEGT. The CDR3 has 14 amino acids. Trimming left V 1 base short and J 4 bases short, with 10 bases between. CDR3 DNA sequence: TGTGCCAGCAGTGAAGGGAGGGTCCTCTATGGCTACACCTTC. It yields the protein CASSEGRVLYGYTF.

For the CDR3, the DNA is TGTGCCAGCAGCCCGACGGGCGGGGAATACAATGAGCAGTTCTTC. This codes for CASSPTGGEYNEQFF. This chain uses TRBV5-6 with TRBJ2-1; possibly TRBD2 for D (6 bases). Germline values: CDR1 SGHDT, CDR2 YYEEEE. The CDR3 runs to 15 residues. V was clipped by 4 bases and J by 4 bases, with 15 bases between them.

This clone is a singleton in its sample. V and J are TRBV10-3 and TRBJ1-4; maybe TRBD1 (5 bases). This CDR3 comprises 15 residues. The ends were cut back, 6 bases at V and 0 bases at J, with 11 bases in the middle. The germline CDR1 and CDR2 sequences are ENHRY and SYGVKD. In DNA form, the CDR3 reads TGTGCCATCAGCAGGGTCCTGGCAACTAATGAAAAACTGTTTTTT. The encoded protein is CAISRVLATNEKLFF.

The CDR3 reads CAWSASFGGYTF. CDR3 coding DNA: TGTGCCTGGAGTGCGAGCTTTGGTGGCTACACCTTC. The rearrangement uses TRBV30 and TRBJ1-2; D ambiguous. The CDR3 is 12 amino acids. V lost 1 base to trimming and J lost 7 bases, with 10 bases between them. The germline V gene encodes CDR1 GTSNPN and CDR2 SVGIG (reference sequence).

The chain joins TRBV7-8 to TRBJ1-1; tentative D call: TRBD1 (6 bases). The V gene lost 5 bases and the J gene lost 8 bases, with 15 bases spanning the gap. Germline assignment: CDR1 SGHVS and CDR2 FQNEAQ. This CDR3 spans 13 amino acids. The CDR3 protein is CASSQRGWEEAFF. Here the CDR3 DNA reads TGTGCCAGCAGCCAAAGGGGGTGGGAGGAAGCTTTCTTT.

The V gene is TRBV13, the J gene TRBJ2-7, with a tentative D call TRBD1 (6 bases). V was trimmed by 1 base and J by 3 bases, leaving 13 bases between them. The length of the CDR3 is 15 residues. Germline-derived CDR1 and CDR2 are PRHDT and FYEKMQ (reference sequence). The CDR3 reads CASSLVGTNNYEQYF. The CDR3 DNA sequence: TGTGCCAGCAGCTTAGTGGGGACAAACAACTACGAGCAGTACTTC.

The rearrangement links TRBV11-1 to TRBJ2-3, with a weak D call TRBD1 (6 bases). This CDR3 has 13 amino acids. Germline V gene sequence: CDR1 SGHAT, CDR2 FQDESV (reference sequence). V was trimmed by 4 bases and J by 5 bases, leaving 10 bases between them. The CDR3 is CASSSSGEDTQYF. The CDR3 DNA is TGTGCCAGCAGCTCGTCAGGGGAAGATACGCAGTATTTT.

This chain connects TRBV7-9 to TRBJ2-7, with 8 bases identical to TRBD2. Germline CDR1 reads SEHNR; CDR2 reads FQNEAQ (reference sequence). The CDR3 has 15 residues. The V and J ends lost 5 bases and 4 bases, in that order; junction bases with no gene match: 10. Here the CDR3 DNA reads TGTGCCAGCAGCGGCACCGGGACTAGTGTTTACGAGCAGTACTTC. This gives the protein CASSGTGTSVYEQYF. Filled out from reference TRBV7-9 and TRBJ2-7, the complete variable domain reads DTGVSQNPRHKITKRGQNVTFRCDPISEHNRLYWYRQTLGQGPEFLTYFQNEAQLEKSRLLSDRFSAERPKGSFSTLEIQRTEQGDSAMYLCASSGTGTSVYEQYFGPGTRLTVT.

The chain has TRBV15 and TRBJ2-3; 7 bases agree with TRBD2. Per the germline V gene, CDR1 is LNHNV and CDR2 is YYDKDF (reference sequence). V trimming: 0 bases; J trimming: 5 bases; junction bases outside the gene matches: 5. This CDR3 contains 15 residues. The CDR3 nucleotides are TGTGCCACCAGCAGAGATGGGGGGGGTGGAGATACGCAGTATTTT. As protein: CATSRDGGGGDTQYF.

This chain joins TRBV5-1 and TRBJ2-3; weak D call: TRBD2 (7 bases). Trimming took 4 bases from V and 4 from J, leaving 16 bases between them. The CDR3 extends over 15 amino acids. The germline V gene encodes CDR1 SGHRS and CDR2 YFSETQ. The CDR3 nucleotides read TGCGCCAGCAGCCCCGGCGGGGGCCCCGCAGATACGCAGTATTTT. Translation: CASSPGGGPADTQYF.

This clone was found a few times. This chain uses TRBV5-1 with TRBJ1-6; D unclear. The V and J ends lost 0 bases and 8 bases respectively, with 9 bases between them. The CDR3 has 14 amino acids. The germline CDR1 and CDR2 sequences are SGHRS and YFSETQ. CDR3 bases: TGCGCCAGCAGCTTGGGAGGTCGATATTCACCCCTCCACTTT. Translated: CASSLGGRYSPLHF.

This chain uses TRBV9 with TRBJ1-5; a weak D match, TRBD1 (5 bases). Per germline, CDR1 SGDLS and CDR2 YYNGEE. The CDR3 is made up of 16 amino acids. The V end was cut by 3 bases, the J end by 4 bases, with 17 bases between. The CDR3 reads CASSEGNMGRNQPQHF. For the CDR3, the DNA is TGTGCCAGCAGCGAAGGGAACATGGGGCGAAATCAGCCCCAGCATTTT.

The chain uses TRBV6-5 and TRBJ2-1; 8 bases line up with TRBD1. There are 13 residues in the CDR3. The germline V gene has CDR1 MNHEY and CDR2 SVGAGI. V lost 8 bases and J lost 5; bases outside the gene matches: 5. The CDR3 spells CASRTGTNNEQFF. As DNA, the CDR3 is TGTGCCAGCCGGACAGGGACGAACAATGAGCAGTTCTTC.

The V gene is TRBV11-2, the J gene TRBJ2-5, with 8 bases matching TRBD1. CDR1 is SGHAT and CDR2 is FQNNGV in the germline V gene. The CDR3 spans 14 residues. Trimming took 2 bases from V and 4 from J; bases not matched to a gene: 3. The CDR3 bases are TGTGCCAGCAGCTTAACAGGGGGTGGAGAGACCCAGTACTTC. This encodes CASSLTGGGETQYF.

This clone was counted only a few times. The genes are TRBV27 and TRBJ1-1; D is unclear. The germline V and J ends were trimmed by 4 bases and 2 bases, with 11 bases remaining between them. CDR3 length: 14 amino acids. Germline V gene data show CDR1 as MNHEY and CDR2 as SMNVEV (reference sequence). The CDR3 DNA sequence: TGTGCCAGCAGTTACGGGGTCTTTAACACTGAAGCTTTCTTT. Translation: CASSYGVFNTEAFF.

The chain has TRBV4-3 and TRBJ1-4; TRBD1 matches at 7 bases. The CDR3 has 15 residues. The ends lost 0 bases at V and 10 bases at J; junction bases unmatched: 8. Germline V gene lookup returns CDR1 LGHNA and CDR2 YSLEER. CDR3 DNA sequence: TGCGCCAGCAGCCAAGATCGGGACAGTGTGTTAAAACTGTTTTTT. As protein: CASSQDRDSVLKLFF.

This chain uses TRBV6-5 with TRBJ1-1; possible D gene TRBD1, 6 bases. Germline V gene data show CDR1 as MNHEY and CDR2 as SVGAGI. CDR3 length: 14 amino acids. V shed 1 base and J shed 6 bases, with 12 bases lying between them. CDR3 in amino acids: CASSYLGAQAEAFF. The CDR3 nucleotides read TGTGCCAGCAGTTACTTGGGGGCGCAAGCTGAAGCTTTCTTT.

Notes on this clone: An end of the junction does not agree with germline; a read error may underlie this. CDR3 coding DNA: TGTGCCAGCAGTCCGGACAGAGACTTT. Its translation is CASSPDRDF. The chain employs TRBV2 and TRBJ1-1, with D possibly being TRBD1 (6 bases). This CDR3 spans 9 amino acids. Germline-derived CDR1 and CDR2 are SNHLY and FYNNEI. Filled out from reference TRBV2 and TRBJ1-1, the complete variable domain reads EPEVTQTPSHQVTQMGQEVILRCVPISNHLYFYWYRQILGQKVEFLVSFYNNEISEKSEIFDDQFSVERPDGSNFTLKIRSTKLEDSAMYFCASSPDRDFGQGTRLTVV.

For this clone: At one of its ends the junction is not consistent with the germline gene, which may arise from a read error. This sample also contains other DNA sequences that code for the same CDR3. The V gene is TRBV7-6, the J gene TRBJ2-7; TRBD1 might be the D (6 bases). The CDR3 sequence is 14 residues long. Germline V gives CDR1 SGHVS, CDR2 FNYEAQ. The CDR3 protein is CASSADRTHYEQYF. The CDR3 coding sequence is TGCGCCAGCAGCGCTGACAGGACCCACTACGAGCAGTACTTC.

The rearrangement joins TRBV5-4 to TRBJ2-5, with TRBD2 matching over 7 bases. V shed 6 bases, J shed 1 base, and the junction held 6 bases outside the gene matches. This CDR3 has 14 residues. Germline CDR1 is SGHNT and CDR2 is YYREEE (reference sequence). CDR3 DNA sequence: TGTGCCAGCACCTCTGGGGGGGGCCAAGAGACCCAGTACTTC. This codes for CASTSGGGQETQYF.

The V call is TRBV14, the J call TRBJ2-5; D might be TRBD1 (5 bases). The CDR3 is 14 amino acids. The V and J ends lost 1 base and 4 bases respectively, with 10 bases between them. Germline CDR1 is SGHDN and CDR2 is FVKESK. As DNA, the CDR3 is TGTGCCAGCAGCCAAGTAGACAGAGGAGAGACCCAGTACTTC. Its translation: CASSQVDRGETQYF.

Within the sample, this clone is medium-sized. This chain uses TRBV19 with TRBJ1-1, with a possible D match to TRBD1 (5 bases). Per the germline V gene, CDR1 is LNHDA and CDR2 is SQIVND (reference sequence). The V and J ends lost 5 bases and 1 base respectively, with 14 bases between them. There are 15 residues in the CDR3. The CDR3 sequence: CASSPHQGTNTEAFF. The CDR3 bases are TGTGCCAGTAGTCCTCACCAGGGCACGAACACTGAAGCTTTCTTT.

This clone was seen a single time. The chain uses TRBV4-2 and TRBJ2-5; 9 bases are a match to TRBD2. This CDR3 has 15 residues. Germline-derived CDR1 and CDR2 are LGHNA and YNFKEQ. V was clipped by 8 bases and J by 5 bases; unmatched bases: 12. As DNA, the CDR3 is TGTGCCAGCCACCCGGGACTAGCAAAGCAGGAGACCCAGTACTTC. It translates to CASHPGLAKQETQYF.